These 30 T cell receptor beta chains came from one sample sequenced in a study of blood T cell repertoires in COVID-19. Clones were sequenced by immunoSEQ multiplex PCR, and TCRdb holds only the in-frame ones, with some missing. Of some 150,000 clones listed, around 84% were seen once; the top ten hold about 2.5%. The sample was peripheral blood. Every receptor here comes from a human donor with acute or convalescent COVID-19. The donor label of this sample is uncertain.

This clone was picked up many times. CDR3: CAISESLTWGIWWGDRRTDTQYF. Here the CDR3 DNA reads TGTGCCATCAGTGAGTCGCTCACTTGGGGTATATGGTGGGGAGACAGGCGAACAGATACGCAGTATTTT. This rearrangement joins TRBV10-3 to TRBJ2-3; perhaps TRBD1 as D (6 bases). This CDR3 is built from 23 residues. In germline, CDR1 is ENHRY, CDR2 SYGVKD. V was clipped by 0 bases and J by 3 bases, with 34 bases between them.

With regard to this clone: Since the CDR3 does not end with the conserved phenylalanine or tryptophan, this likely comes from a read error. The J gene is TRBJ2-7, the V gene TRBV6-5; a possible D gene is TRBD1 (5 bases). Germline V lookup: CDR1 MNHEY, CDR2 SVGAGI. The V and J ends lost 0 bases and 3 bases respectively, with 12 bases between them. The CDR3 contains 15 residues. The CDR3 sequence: CASSYSAQGFYEQYA. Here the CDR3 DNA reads TGTGCCAGCAGTTACTCGGCGCAGGGCTTCTACGAGCAGTACGCC.

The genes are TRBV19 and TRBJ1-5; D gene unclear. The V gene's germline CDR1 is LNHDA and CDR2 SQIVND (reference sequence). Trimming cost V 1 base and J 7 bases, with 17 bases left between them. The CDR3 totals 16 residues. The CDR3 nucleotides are TGTGCCAGTAGTATAGCCGCTACACGGTTGGGCCAGCCCCAGCATTTT. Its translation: CASSIAATRLGQPQHF.

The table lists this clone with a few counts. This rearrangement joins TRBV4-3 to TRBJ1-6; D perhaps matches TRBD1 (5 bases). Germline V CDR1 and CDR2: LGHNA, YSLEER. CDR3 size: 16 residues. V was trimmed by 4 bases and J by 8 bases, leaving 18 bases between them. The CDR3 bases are TGCGCCAGCAGCCTAAATTACAGGCTCCCTGATTCACCCCTCCACTTT. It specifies CASSLNYRLPDSPLHF.

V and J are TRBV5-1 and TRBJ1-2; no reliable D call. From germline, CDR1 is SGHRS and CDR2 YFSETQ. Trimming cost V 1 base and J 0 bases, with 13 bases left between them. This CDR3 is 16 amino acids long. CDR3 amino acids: CASSLQVGGANYGYTF. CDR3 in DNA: TGCGCCAGCAGCTTGCAGGTCGGAGGAGCTAACTATGGCTACACCTTC.

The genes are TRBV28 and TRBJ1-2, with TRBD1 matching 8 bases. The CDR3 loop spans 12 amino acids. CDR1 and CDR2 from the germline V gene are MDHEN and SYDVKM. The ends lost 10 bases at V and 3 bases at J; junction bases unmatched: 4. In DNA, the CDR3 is TGTGCCACTCAGACAGGGGACTATGGCTACACCTTC. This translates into CATQTGDYGYTF.

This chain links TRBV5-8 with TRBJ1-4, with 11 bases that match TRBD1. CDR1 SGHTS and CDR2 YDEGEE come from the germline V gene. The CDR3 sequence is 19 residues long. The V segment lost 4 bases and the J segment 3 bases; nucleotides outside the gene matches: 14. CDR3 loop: CASSLYHGQGALPNEKLFF. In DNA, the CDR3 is TGTGCCAGCAGCCTATACCACGGACAGGGGGCTTTGCCTAATGAAAAACTGTTTTTT.

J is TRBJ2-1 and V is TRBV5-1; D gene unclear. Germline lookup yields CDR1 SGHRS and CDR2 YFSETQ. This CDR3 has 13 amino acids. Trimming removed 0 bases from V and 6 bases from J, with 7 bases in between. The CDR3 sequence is CASSLGSANEQFF. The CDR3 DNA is TGCGCCAGCAGCTTGGGTAGTGCCAATGAGCAGTTCTTC.

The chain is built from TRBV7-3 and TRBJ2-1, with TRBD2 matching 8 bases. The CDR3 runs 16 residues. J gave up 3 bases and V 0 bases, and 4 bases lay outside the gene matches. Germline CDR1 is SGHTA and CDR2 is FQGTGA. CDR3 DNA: TGTGCCAGCAGCTTAACAGCGACTAGCGTCTACAATGAGCAGTTCTTC. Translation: CASSLTATSVYNEQFF.

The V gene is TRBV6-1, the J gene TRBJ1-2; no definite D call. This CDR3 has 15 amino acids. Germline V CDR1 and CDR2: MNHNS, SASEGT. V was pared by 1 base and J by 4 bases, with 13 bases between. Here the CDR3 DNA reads TGTGCCAGCAGTGAAGGCCTCGGGAGTGGCTATGGCTACACCTTC. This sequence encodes CASSEGLGSGYGYTF.

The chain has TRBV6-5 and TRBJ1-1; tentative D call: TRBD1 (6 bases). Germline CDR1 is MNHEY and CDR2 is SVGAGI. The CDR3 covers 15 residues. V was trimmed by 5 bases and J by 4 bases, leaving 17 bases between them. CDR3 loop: CASSTSLRGATEAFF. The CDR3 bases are TGTGCCAGCAGTACCTCCCTTCGGGGGGCCACTGAAGCTTTCTTT.

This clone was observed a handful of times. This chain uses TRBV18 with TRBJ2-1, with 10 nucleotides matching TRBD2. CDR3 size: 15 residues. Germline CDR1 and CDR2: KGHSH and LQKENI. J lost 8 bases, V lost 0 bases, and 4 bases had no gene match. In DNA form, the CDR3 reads TGTGCCAGCTCACCACCCCTAGCGGGAGCCGATGAGCAGTTCTTC. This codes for CASSPPLAGADEQFF.

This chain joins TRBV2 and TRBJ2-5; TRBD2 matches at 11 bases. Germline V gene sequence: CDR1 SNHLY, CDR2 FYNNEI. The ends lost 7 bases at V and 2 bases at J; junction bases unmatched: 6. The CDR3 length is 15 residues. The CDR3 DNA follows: TGTGCCAGCAAAGCCGGGACTAGCGGACAAGAGACCCAGTACTTC. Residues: CASKAGTSGQETQYF. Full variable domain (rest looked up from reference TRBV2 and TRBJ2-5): EPEVTQTPSHQVTQMGQEVILRCVPISNHLYFYWYRQILGQKVEFLVSFYNNEISEKSEIFDDQFSVERPDGSNFTLKIRSTKLEDSAMYFCASKAGTSGQETQYFGPGTRLLVL.

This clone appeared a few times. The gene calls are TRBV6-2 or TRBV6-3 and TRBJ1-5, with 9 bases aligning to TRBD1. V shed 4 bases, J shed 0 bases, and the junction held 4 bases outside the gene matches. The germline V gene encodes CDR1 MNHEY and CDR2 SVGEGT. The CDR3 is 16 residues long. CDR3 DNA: TGTGCCAGCAGTTCTCCGGGACAGGGTAGCAATCAGCCCCAGCATTTT. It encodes CASSSPGQGSNQPQHF.

DNA of the CDR3: TGTGCCAGCAGCTTAAACAGGGGGTATGGCTACACCTTC. This encodes CASSLNRGYGYTF. The chain couples TRBV11-2 to TRBJ1-2; 8 bases match TRBD1. The CDR3 consists of 13 residues. J gave up 5 bases and V 2 bases, and 1 base lay outside the gene matches. From germline, CDR1 is SGHAT and CDR2 FQNNGV.

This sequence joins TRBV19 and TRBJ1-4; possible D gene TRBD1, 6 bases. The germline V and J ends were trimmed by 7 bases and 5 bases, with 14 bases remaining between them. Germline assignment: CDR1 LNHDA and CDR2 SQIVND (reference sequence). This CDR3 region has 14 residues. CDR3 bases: TGTGCCAGTAACCAGGGGCGAAGGAATGAAAAACTGTTTTTT. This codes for CASNQGRRNEKLFF.

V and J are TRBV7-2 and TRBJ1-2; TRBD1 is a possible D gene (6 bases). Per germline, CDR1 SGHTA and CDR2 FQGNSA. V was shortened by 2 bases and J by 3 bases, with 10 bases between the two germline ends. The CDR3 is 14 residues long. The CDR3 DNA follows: TGTGCCAGCAGCTTATCTTCAGGGGACTATGGCTACACCTTC. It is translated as CASSLSSGDYGYTF. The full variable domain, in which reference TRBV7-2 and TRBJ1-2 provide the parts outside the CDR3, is GAGVSQSPSNKVTEKGKDVELRCDPISGHTALYWYRQSLGQGLEFLIYFQGNSAPDKSGLPSDRFSAERTGGSVSTLTIQRTQQEDSAVYLCASSLSSGDYGYTFGSGTRLTVV.

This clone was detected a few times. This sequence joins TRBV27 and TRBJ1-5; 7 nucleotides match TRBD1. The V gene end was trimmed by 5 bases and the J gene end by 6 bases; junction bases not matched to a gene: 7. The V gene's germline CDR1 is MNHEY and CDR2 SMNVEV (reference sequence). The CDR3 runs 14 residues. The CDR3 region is CASSTLTGVQPQHF. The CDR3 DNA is TGTGCCAGCAGTACACTTACAGGGGTTCAGCCCCAGCATTTT.

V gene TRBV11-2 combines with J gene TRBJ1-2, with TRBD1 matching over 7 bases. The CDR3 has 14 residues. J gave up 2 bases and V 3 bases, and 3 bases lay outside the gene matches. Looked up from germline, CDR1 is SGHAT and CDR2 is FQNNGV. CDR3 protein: CASSFLQGNYGYTF. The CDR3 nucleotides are TGTGCCAGCAGCTTCCTACAGGGGAACTATGGCTACACCTTC.

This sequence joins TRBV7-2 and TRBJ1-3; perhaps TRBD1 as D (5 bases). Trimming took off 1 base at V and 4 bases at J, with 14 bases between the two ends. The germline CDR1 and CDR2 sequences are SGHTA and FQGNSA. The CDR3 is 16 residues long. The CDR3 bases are TGTGCCAGCAGCTTAGAGACGGGGGTGGGAGGAAACACCATATATTTT. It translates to CASSLETGVGGNTIYF.

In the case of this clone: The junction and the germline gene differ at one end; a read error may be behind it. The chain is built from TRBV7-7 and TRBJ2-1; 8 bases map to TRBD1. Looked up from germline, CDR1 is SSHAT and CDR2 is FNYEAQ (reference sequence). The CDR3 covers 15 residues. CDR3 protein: CASSFGQGRHNEQFF. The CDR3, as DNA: TGTGCTAGCAGCTTCGGACAGGGTAGACACAATGAGCAGTTCTTC.

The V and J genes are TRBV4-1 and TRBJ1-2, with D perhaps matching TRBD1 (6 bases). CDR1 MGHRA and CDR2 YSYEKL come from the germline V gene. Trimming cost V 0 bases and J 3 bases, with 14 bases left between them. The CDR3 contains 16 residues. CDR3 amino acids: CASSQEGAGIDYGYTF. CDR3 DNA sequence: TGCGCCAGCAGCCAAGAGGGGGCAGGGATTGACTATGGCTACACCTTC.

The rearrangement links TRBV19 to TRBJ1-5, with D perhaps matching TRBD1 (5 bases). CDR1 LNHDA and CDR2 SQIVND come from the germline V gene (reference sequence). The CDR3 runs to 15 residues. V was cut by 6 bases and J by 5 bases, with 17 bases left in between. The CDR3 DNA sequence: TGTGCCAGTAGCCAAGTTCGGGGGGGGGATCAGCCCCAGCATTTT. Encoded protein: CASSQVRGGDQPQHF.

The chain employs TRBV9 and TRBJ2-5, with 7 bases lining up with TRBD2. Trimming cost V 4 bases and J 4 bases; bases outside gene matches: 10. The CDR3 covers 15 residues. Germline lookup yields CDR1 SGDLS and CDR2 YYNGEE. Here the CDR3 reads CASSPSGRGGETQYF. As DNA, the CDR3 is TGTGCCAGCAGCCCTTCAGGGAGGGGTGGAGAGACCCAGTACTTC.

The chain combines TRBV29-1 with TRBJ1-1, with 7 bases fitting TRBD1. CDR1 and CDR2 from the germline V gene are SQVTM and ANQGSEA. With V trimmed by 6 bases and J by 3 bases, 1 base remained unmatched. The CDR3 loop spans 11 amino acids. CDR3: CSVDRDTEAFF. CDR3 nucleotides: TGCAGCGTCGACAGGGACACTGAAGCTTTCTTT.

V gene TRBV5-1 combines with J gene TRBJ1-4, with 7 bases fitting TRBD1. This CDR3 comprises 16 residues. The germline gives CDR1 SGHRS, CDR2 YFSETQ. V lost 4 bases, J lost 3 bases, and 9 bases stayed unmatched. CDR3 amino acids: CASSRSGQTSNEKLFF. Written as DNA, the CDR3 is TGCGCCAGCAGCCGTTCGGGACAGACGTCTAATGAAAAACTGTTTTTT.

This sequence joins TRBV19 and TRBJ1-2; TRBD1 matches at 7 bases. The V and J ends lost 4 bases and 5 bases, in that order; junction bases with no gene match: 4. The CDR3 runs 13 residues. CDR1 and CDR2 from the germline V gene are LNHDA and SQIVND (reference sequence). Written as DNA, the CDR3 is TGTGCCAGTAGTAGACAGGGTTCGTATGGCTACACCTTC. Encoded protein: CASSRQGSYGYTF.

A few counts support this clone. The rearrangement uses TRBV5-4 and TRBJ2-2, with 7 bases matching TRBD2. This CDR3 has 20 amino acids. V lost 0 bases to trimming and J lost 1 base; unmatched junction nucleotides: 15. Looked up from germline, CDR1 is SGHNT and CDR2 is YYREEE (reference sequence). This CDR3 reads CASSLAGSGKQELNTGELFF. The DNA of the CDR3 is TGTGCCAGCAGCTTGGCCGGGAGCGGGAAACAAGAGCTGAACACCGGGGAGCTGTTTTTT.

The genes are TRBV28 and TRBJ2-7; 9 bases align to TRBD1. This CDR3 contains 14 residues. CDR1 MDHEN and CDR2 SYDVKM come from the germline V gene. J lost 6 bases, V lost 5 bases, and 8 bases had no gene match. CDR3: CASSPGQGTSEQYF. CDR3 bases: TGTGCCAGCAGTCCGGGACAGGGTACCAGCGAGCAGTACTTC. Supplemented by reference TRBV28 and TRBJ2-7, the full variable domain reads DVKVTQSSRYLVKRTGEKVFLECVQDMDHENMFWYRQDPGLGLRLIYFSYDVKMKEKGDIPEGYSVSREKKERFSLILESASTNQTSMYLCASSPGQGTSEQYFGPGTRLTVT.

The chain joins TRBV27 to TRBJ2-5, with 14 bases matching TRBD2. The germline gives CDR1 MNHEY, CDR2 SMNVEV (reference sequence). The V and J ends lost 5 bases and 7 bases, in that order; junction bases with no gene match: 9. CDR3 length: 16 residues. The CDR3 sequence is CASSLGTSGSVGTQYF. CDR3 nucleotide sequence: TGTGCCAGCAGTCTTGGGACTAGCGGGAGTGTGGGGACCCAGTACTTC.